This is a list of T cell receptor beta chains from one sample in a study of response to subunit inactivated influenza vaccine. TCRdb analysed the RT-PCR reads with MiXCR anew, one entry per CDR3 protein. The sample lists about 540,000 distinct CDR3 sequences, approximately 14% seen once, with more than 9.5% in the top ten. The specimen comprised PBMCs from blood, sampled roughly 12 days after vaccination. These receptors all stem from a man aged 50-60 years who received an inactivated influenza vaccine. Each CDR3 is given without its conserved first and last residue. The order of the fields is V gene, CDR3 protein.

V gene: TRBV2; CDR3 protein: ASSGGERYGYT
V gene: TRBV12-3/TRBV12-4; CDR3 protein: ASSRTTRSNTEAF
V gene: TRBV5-1; CDR3 protein: ASRAEETQY
V gene: TRBV28; CDR3 protein: ASSLIVDGDPSQPDRHPYEQY
V gene: TRBV14; CDR3 protein: ASSPPGLGYNEQF
V gene: TRBV6-1; CDR3 protein: ASKTTLGGVGANVLT
V gene: TRBV20-1; CDR3 protein: SARTSRPNEQF
V gene: TRBV27; CDR3 protein: ASSLSGVSTYEQY
V gene: TRBV6-1; CDR3 protein: ASSHRPPVPRETQY
V gene: TRBV5-1; CDR3 protein: ASSLDGPTGTRDTIY
V gene: TRBV14; CDR3 protein: ASSARGKANYGYT
V gene: TRBV7-9; CDR3 protein: ASSPRPGGPDTQY
V gene: TRBV10-3; CDR3 protein: AISQGNTEAF
V gene: TRBV12-3/TRBV12-4; CDR3 protein: ASSLGLAGATGELF
V gene: TRBV20-1; CDR3 protein: SARDWARGRNEQF
V gene: TRBV4-3; CDR3 protein: ASSQESGSYNEQF
V gene: TRBV12-3/TRBV12-4; CDR3 protein: ASSSAGTGDEGQF
V gene: TRBV27; CDR3 protein: ASSLWSGLGTEAF
V gene: TRBV20-1; CDR3 protein: STSRELAYEQY
V gene: TRBV6-2/TRBV6-3; CDR3 protein: ASSYVGSTYEQY
V gene: TRBV20-1; CDR3 protein: SASQAGYNEQF
V gene: TRBV10-3; CDR3 protein: AISLGAGNQPQH
V gene: TRBV7-2; CDR3 protein: ASSWSTGGSYEQY
V gene: TRBV20-1; CDR3 protein: SARGGATQY
V gene: TRBV7-2; CDR3 protein: ASSQGQANNSPLH
V gene: TRBV6-1; CDR3 protein: ASSEARDTQY